The 7 T cell receptor beta chains listed next were all sequenced from one sample in a study of human T cells and chemical hapten exposure. Time point given: patch test 1, 2 weeks after DPC sensitization. Regarding treatment: therapeutic diphenylcyclopropenone sensitization with weekly scalp DPC. TCRdb redid the calling of the RACE reads with MiXCR, one entry per CDR3 protein. The sample contains roughly 190,000 distinct CDR3 sequences, under 25% of which appear only once. This sample comprised whole blood, obtained in connection with sensitization to the hapten diphenylcyclopropenone (DPC). Receptors were obtained from a woman aged 50 to 65 with alopecia areata. Some clones in this sample may be carry-over from other donors' samples.

This chain uses TRBV29-1 with TRBJ1-2; the D gene is possibly TRBD1 (6 bases). In germline, CDR1 is SQVTM, CDR2 ANQGSEA. This CDR3 has 12 amino acids. Trimming took off 5 bases at V and 3 bases at J, with 10 bases between the two ends. The CDR3 coding sequence is TGCAGCGTTTTGAAGGGGGACTATGGCTACACCTTC. Amino acids: CSVLKGDYGYTF.

This clonotype was seen only a few times. This rearrangement joins TRBV3-1 to TRBJ2-7; D ambiguous. V was shortened by 2 bases and J by 5 bases, with 4 bases between the two germline ends. This CDR3 is 11 amino acids long. Germline loops: CDR1 LGHDT, CDR2 YNNKEL (reference sequence). The CDR3 region is CASSQTDEQYF. CDR3 sequence (DNA): TGTGCCAGCAGCCAAACCGACGAGCAGTACTTC.

The rearrangement uses TRBV11-2 and TRBJ1-1; D is uncertain. The germline V gene has CDR1 SGHAT and CDR2 FQNNGV. This CDR3 has 15 residues. V gave up 5 bases and J gave up 3 bases, with 16 bases separating them. CDR3 nucleotides: TGTGCCAGCAGCCTCGAGCTCAGCGGTTACACTGAAGCTTTCTTT. This translates into CASSLELSGYTEAFF.

The V gene is TRBV5-8, the J gene TRBJ2-3; the D is unclear. The CDR3 consists of 14 residues. V dropped 4 bases and J dropped 1 base, with 10 bases sitting between them. Germline values: CDR1 SGHTS, CDR2 YDEGEE. Here the CDR3 reads CASSPYFGTDTQYF. For the CDR3, the DNA is TGTGCCAGCAGCCCCTACTTTGGCACAGATACGCAGTATTTT.

This chain links TRBV7-6 with TRBJ2-1; TRBD2 agrees at 10 bases. CDR1 SGHVS and CDR2 FNYEAQ come from the germline V gene. The V segment lost 1 base and the J segment 10 bases; nucleotides outside the gene matches: 10. This CDR3 is built from 16 residues. This CDR3 reads CASSLVGASGSLEQFF. For the CDR3, the DNA is TGTGCCAGCAGCTTAGTTGGGGCTAGCGGGAGTTTAGAGCAGTTCTTC.

This clonotype was recorded a few times. The chain combines TRBV7-2 with TRBJ2-5; D unresolved. Germline assignment: CDR1 SGHTA and CDR2 FQGNSA. V dropped 1 base and J dropped 5 bases, with 8 bases sitting between them. The CDR3 has 13 residues. The DNA of the CDR3 is TGTGCCAGCAGCTTAGGATTTTTGGAGACCCAGTACTTC. It specifies CASSLGFLETQYF.

This clonotype came up a few times. The V gene is TRBV2, the J gene TRBJ2-3, with 8 bases identical to TRBD2. The V and J ends lost 4 bases and 4 bases, in that order; junction bases with no gene match: 13. Per germline, CDR1 SNHLY and CDR2 FYNNEI. The CDR3 contains 17 residues. For the CDR3, the DNA is TGTGCCAGCAGTGTAGGACTTCTACAGCGGGAGCCAGATACGCAGTATTTT. Its protein product is CASSVGLLQREPDTQYF.